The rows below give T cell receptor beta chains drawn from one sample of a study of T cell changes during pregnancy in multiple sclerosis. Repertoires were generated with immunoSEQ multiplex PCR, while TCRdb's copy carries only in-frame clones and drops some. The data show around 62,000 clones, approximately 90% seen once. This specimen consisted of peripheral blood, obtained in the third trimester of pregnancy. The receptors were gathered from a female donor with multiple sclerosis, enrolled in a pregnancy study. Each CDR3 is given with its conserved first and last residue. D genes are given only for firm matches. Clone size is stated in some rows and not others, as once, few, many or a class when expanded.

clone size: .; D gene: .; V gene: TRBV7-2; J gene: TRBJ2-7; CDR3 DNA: TGTGCCAGCAGCCGTTCCTACGAGCAGTACTTC; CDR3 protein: CASSRSYEQYF
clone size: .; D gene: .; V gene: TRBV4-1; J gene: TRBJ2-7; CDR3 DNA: TGCGCCAGCAGCCAGGAGATACAAGGCGACTACGAGCAGTACTTC; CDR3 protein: CASSQEIQGDYEQYF
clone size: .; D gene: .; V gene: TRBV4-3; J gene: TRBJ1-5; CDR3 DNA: TGCGCCAGCAGCCAAGATAACTCGAATCAGCCCCAGCATTTT; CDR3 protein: CASSQDNSNQPQHF
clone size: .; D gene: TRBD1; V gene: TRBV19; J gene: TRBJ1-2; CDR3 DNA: TGTGCCAGTAGTATTCCCCAGGGGGCGGCTAACTATGGCTACACCTTC; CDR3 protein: CASSIPQGAANYGYTF
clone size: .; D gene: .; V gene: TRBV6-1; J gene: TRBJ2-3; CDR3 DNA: TGTGCCAGCAGTGAACGGACTGTCACAGATACGCAGTATTTT; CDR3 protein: CASSERTVTDTQYF
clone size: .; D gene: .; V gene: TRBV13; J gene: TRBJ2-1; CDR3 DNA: TGTGCCAGCAGCCTTTCTAGCGACTCATCCCTGAATCGGAATGAGCAGTTCTTC; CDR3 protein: CASSLSSDSSLNRNEQFF
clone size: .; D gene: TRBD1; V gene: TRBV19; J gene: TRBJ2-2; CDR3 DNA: TGTGCCAGCCTGAGGACAGGGGCCACCGGGGAGCTGTTTTTT; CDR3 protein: CASLRTGATGELFF
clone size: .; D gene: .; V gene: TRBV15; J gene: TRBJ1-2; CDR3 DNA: TGTGCCACCAGCAGAGAAGCTGAGCCCACCTTC; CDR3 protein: CATSREAEPTF
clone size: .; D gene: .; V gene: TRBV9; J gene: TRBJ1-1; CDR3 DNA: TGTGCCAGCAGCGTAGACGCCGGACTAAACACTGAAGCTTTCTTT; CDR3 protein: CASSVDAGLNTEAFF
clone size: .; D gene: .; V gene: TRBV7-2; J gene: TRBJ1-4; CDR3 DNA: TGTGCCAGCAGCTTCGGGAGGGATAATGAAAAACTGTTTTTT; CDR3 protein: CASSFGRDNEKLFF
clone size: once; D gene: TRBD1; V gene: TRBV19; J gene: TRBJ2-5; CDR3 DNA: TGTGCCAGTAGTATCGGGACAGGGGGGCAAGAGACCCAGTACTTC; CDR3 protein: CASSIGTGGQETQYF
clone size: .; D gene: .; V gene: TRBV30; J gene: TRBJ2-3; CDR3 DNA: TGTGCCTGGGCTTCCCCCCCTACGACAGGTAGCGATACGCAGTATTTT; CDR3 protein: CAWASPPTTGSDTQYF
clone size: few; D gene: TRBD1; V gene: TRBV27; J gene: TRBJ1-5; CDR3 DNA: TGTGCCAGCAGTTTAATAGGCAGGGGGCTTGATCAGCCCCAGCATTTT; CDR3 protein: CASSLIGRGLDQPQHF
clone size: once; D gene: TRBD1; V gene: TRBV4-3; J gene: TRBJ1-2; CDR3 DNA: TGCGCCAGCAGCCTTGGGACAGGGGGATTTTATGGCTACACCTTC; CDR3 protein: CASSLGTGGFYGYTF
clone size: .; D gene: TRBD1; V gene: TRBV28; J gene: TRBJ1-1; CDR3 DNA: TGTGCCAGCAGTCTAACAGGGGGTGGGCCTACTGAAGCTTTCTTT; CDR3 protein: CASSLTGGGPTEAFF
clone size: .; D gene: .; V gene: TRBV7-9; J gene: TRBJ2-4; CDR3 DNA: TGTGCCAGCAGCTTAGAGGTGGATGATCGGGGAAACATTCAGTACTTC; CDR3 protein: CASSLEVDDRGNIQYF
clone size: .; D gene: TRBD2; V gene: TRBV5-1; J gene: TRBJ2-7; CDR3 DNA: TGCGCCAGCAGCACCCTAGCGGGTACCTACGAGCAGTACTTC; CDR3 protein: CASSTLAGTYEQYF
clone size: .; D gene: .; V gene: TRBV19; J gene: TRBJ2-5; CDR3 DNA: TGTGCCAGTAGGTCAGCGAGTGAGACCCAGTACTTC; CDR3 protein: CASRSASETQYF
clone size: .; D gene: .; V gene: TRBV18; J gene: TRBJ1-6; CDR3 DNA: TGTGCCAGCTCACCCCTCGTCAGGGGTCGGGATTCACCCCTCCACTTT; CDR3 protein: CASSPLVRGRDSPLHF
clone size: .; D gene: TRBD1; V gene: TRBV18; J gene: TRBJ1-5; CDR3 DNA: TGTGCCAGCTCTCGGGGGACAGGAACGAGCCAGCCCCAGCATTTT; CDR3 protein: CASSRGTGTSQPQHF
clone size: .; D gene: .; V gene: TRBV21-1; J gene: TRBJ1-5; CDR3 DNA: TGTGCCAGCAGCAAAGTTGTCAGTAACCAGCCCCAGCATTTT; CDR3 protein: CASSKVVSNQPQHF
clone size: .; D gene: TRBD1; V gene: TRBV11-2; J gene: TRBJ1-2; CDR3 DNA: TGTGCCAGCAGCGCATCCGGGACAGGATATGTTGGCGGCTACACCTTC; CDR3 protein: CASSASGTGYVGGYTF
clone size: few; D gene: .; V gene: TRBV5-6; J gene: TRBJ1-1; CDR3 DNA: TGTGCCAGCAGCCTAAACAGGGAGTTGACTGAAGCTTTCTTT; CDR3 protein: CASSLNRELTEAFF
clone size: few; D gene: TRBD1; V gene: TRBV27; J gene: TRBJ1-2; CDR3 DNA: TGTGCCAGCAGTTGGGACAGGGGGGGGTATGGCTACACCTTC; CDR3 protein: CASSWDRGGYGYTF
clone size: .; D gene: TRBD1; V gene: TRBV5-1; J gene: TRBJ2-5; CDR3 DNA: TGCGCCAGCAGCCCGAGGACAGGTTCAGGAGAGACCCAGTACTTC; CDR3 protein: CASSPRTGSGETQYF
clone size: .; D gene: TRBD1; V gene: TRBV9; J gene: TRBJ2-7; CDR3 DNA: TGTGCCAGCAGCGTAGCCGGGACAGATTACGAGCAGTACTTC; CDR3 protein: CASSVAGTDYEQYF
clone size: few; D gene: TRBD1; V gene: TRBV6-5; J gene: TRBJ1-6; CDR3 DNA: TGTGCCAGCACCAGGGGGACAGGGGGTTCACCCCTCCACTTT; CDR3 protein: CASTRGTGGSPLHF